The 6 T cell receptor beta chains given below trace back to one sample, sequenced in a study of blood T cell repertoires in COVID-19. TCRdb keeps only in-frame clones here, not all; method: immunoSEQ multiplex PCR. Seen here are 300,000 to 400,000 clones, about nine tenths observed once, and the top ten hold 6% to 8.5%. Input material: peripheral blood. The origin of the receptors is a woman aged 70-85 years with COVID-19, enrolled during active disease.

This chain joins TRBV6-1 and TRBJ1-1, with D tentatively TRBD1 (6 bases). Deletions cut 2 bases from V and 4 bases from J, with 14 bases between. This CDR3 contains 15 residues. The germline CDR1 and CDR2 sequences are MNHNS and SASEGT. CDR3 sequence (DNA): TGTGCCAGCAGTGAATGGAACAGAGGGGGCACTGAAGCTTTCTTT. Its translation is CASSEWNRGGTEAFF.

This sequence joins TRBV3-1 (or the pseudogene TRBV3-2) and TRBJ2-7, with 9 bases fitting TRBD1. CDR1 and CDR2 (germline): LGHDT, YNNKEL (reference sequence). The CDR3 sequence is 16 residues long. Unmatched junction bases numbered 13, after V lost 5 bases and J lost 5 bases. For the CDR3, the DNA is TGTGCCAGCAGCAACGGAAACAGGGGGCGCGGTGACGAGCAGTACTTC. It encodes CASSNGNRGRGDEQYF.

The chain employs TRBV10-3 and TRBJ2-6, with TRBD2 identical over 10 bases. There are 16 residues in the CDR3. CDR1 is ENHRY, CDR2 SYGVKD, per germline. J gave up 4 bases and V 4 bases, and 4 bases lay outside the gene matches. The CDR3 loop is CAISAGTSAGANVLTF. CDR3 nucleotide sequence: TGTGCCATCAGTGCGGGGACTAGCGCCGGGGCCAACGTCCTGACTTTC.

The gene calls are TRBV9 and TRBJ1-6; 7 bases are a match to TRBD1. The CDR3 covers 15 residues. Per germline, CDR1 SGDLS and CDR2 YYNGEE. The V and J ends lost 4 bases and 6 bases, in that order; junction bases with no gene match: 7. In nucleotides, the CDR3 is TGTGCCAGCAGCCCCCGGACAGGTACTAATTCACCCCTCCACTTT. Translating it yields CASSPRTGTNSPLHF.

V is TRBV28 and J is TRBJ1-4; tentatively, D is TRBD1 (6 bases). V lost 7 bases, J lost 2 bases, and 11 bases lay in between. The germline gives CDR1 MDHEN, CDR2 SYDVKM. CDR3 length equals 14 residues. This CDR3 is CASIMDSTNEKLFF. The CDR3 region has the DNA TGTGCCAGCATTATGGACAGCACTAATGAAAAACTGTTTTTT.

The genes are TRBV5-6 and TRBJ1-1; D is unclear. This CDR3 is 12 amino acids long. V lost 2 bases and J lost 11, with 13 bases in between. From germline, CDR1 is SGHDT and CDR2 YYEEEE. CDR3 in amino acids: CASSFIERRAFF. Here the CDR3 DNA reads TGTGCCAGCAGCTTCATTGAAAGGAGGGCTTTCTTT.